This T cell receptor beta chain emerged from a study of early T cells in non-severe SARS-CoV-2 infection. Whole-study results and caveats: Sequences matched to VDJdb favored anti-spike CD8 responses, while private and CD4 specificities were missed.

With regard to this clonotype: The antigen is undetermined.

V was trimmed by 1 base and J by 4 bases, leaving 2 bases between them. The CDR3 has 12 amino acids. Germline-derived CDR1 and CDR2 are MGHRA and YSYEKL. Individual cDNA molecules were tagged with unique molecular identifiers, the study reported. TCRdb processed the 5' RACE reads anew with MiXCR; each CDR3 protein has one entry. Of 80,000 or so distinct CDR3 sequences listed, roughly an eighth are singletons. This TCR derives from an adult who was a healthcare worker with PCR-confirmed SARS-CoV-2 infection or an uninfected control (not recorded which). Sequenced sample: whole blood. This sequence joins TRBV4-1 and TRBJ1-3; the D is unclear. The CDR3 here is CASSQAGNTIYF. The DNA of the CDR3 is TGCGCCAGCAGCCAAGCCGGAAACACCATATATTTT.